Listed below are T cell receptor beta chains from one sample, sequenced in a study of blood T cell repertoires in COVID-19. Measured with immunoSEQ multiplex PCR; TCRdb has only the in-frame clones, and not every one. In the table there are over 30,000 clones, approximately 86% of which are singletons. The source material was peripheral blood. The receptors shown here come from a human donor in a cohort sampled during active COVID-19. Each CDR3 is given with its conserved first and last residue. A D gene is named only where the DNA matches it firmly. Not every row has a clone size; where given, it reads once, few, many or a size class.

. TRBJ2-2 . TRBV7-3 TGTGCCAGCAGCTCGGGACAGAACACCGGGGAGCTGTTTTTT CASSSGQNTGELFF
. TRBJ2-5 TRBD2 TRBV28 TGTGCCAGCAGTGAGAATCTAGCGGGAAAGGAGACCCAGTACTTC CASSENLAGKETQYF
. TRBJ2-7 TRBD1 TRBV5-1 TGCGCCAGCAGCTTGGACGGGACAGGCACCTACGAGCAGTACTTC CASSLDGTGTYEQYF
. TRBJ1-2 . TRBV6-5 TGTGCCAGCAGTTACACCGTAGACAGCCCTTATGGCTACACCTTC CASSYTVDSPYGYTF
. TRBJ2-3 TRBD2 TRBV7-2 TGTGCCAGCAGCATTACTAGCGGGAGGGTCGATACGCAGTATTTT CASSITSGRVDTQYF
few TRBJ1-2 . TRBV28 TGTGCCAGCAGTTTACCCAAGGTATCCGCGGGGTATGGCTACACCTTC CASSLPKVSAGYGYTF
. TRBJ1-2 TRBD1 TRBV24-1 TGTGCCACCAGTGACGGGACAGGGGGCTCTGGCTACACCTTC CATSDGTGGSGYTF
once TRBJ1-4 . TRBV7-6 TGTGCCAGCAGCTTAGTGGCTACAAGGGGAAAACTGTTTTTT CASSLVATRGKLFF
. TRBJ2-5 TRBD1 TRBV18 TGTGCCAGCTCACCGGACAGGGGGCTCGAGGAGACCCAGTACTTC CASSPDRGLEETQYF
. TRBJ1-3 TRBD1 TRBV5-1 TGCGCCAGCAGCTCTTCCGGGACAGACAACTCTGGAAACACCATATATTTT CASSSSGTDNSGNTIYF
. TRBJ2-7 TRBD1 TRBV29-1 TGCAGCGTTGAAGGGGGTAGGGGACAGGCGTCCTACGAGCAGTACTTC CSVEGGRGQASYEQYF
. TRBJ2-3 TRBD1 TRBV7-3 TGTGCCAGCAGCCCGACAGGGGAGGGCACAGATACGCAGTATTTT CASSPTGEGTDTQYF
. TRBJ2-2 TRBD2 TRBV3-1/TRBV3-2 TGTGCCAGCAGCCAACGTCTAGCGGTGACCGGGGAGCTGTTTTTT CASSQRLAVTGELFF
. TRBJ2-3 TRBD2 TRBV10-2 TGCGCCAGCTACGGACTAGCGGCTAGCACAGATACGCAGTATTTT CASYGLAASTDTQYF
. TRBJ2-3 TRBD1 TRBV7-2 TGTGCCAGCAGCTGGTCAGGGGGCATATCAGATACGCAGTATTTT CASSWSGGISDTQYF
. TRBJ1-2 . TRBV3-1/TRBV3-2 TGTGCCAGCAGCGCCCTCCGGACAGACCCGTATGGCTACACCTTC CASSALRTDPYGYTF
. TRBJ2-7 TRBD1 TRBV14 TGTGCCAGCAGCCAGAACAGACAGGGCTTCCACGAGCAGTACTTC CASSQNRQGFHEQYF
. TRBJ1-5 TRBD1 TRBV13 TGTGCCAGCAGCTCGGGACAGAATAGCAATCAGCCCCAGCATTTT CASSSGQNSNQPQHF
. TRBJ2-7 . TRBV14 TGTGCCAGCAGCCAAGATCACAAGATCCAATTTGGCTACGAGCAGTACTTC CASSQDHKIQFGYEQYF
. TRBJ2-5 . TRBV7-9 TGTGCCAGCAGCTTAAGGGGTCAGTTACCGGGAGAGACCCAGTACTTC CASSLRGQLPGETQYF
. TRBJ2-1 . TRBV11-2 TGTGCCAGCAGCTTAGAACGGAGGTCTAAGCAGTTCTTC CASSLERRSKQFF
. TRBJ1-1 TRBD1 TRBV5-4 TGTGCCAGCAGCTCAAGGGACAGGGGGAACACTGAAGCTTTCTTT CASSSRDRGNTEAFF
. TRBJ2-3 . TRBV10-3 TGTGCCATCATGGAAGGGGGGGGCACAGATACGCAGTATTTT CAIMEGGGTDTQYF
. TRBJ2-6 TRBD1 TRBV20-1 TGCAGTGCTAGTCAGACAGGGGGCACCGGGGCCAACGTCCTGACTTTC CSASQTGGTGANVLTF
. TRBJ1-4 . TRBV3-1/TRBV3-2 TGTGCCAGCAGCCAAGGGGTGTCGCCGGGTTATGAAAAACTGTTTTTT CASSQGVSPGYEKLFF
. TRBJ2-1 . TRBV9 TGTGCCAGCGACCAGTATCCAGGGATTTCGGGCAATGAGCAGTTCTTC CASDQYPGISGNEQFF
. TRBJ2-7 TRBD1 TRBV6-5 TGTGCCAGCAGTTTCCGGACAGGGCACTACGAGCAGTACTTC CASSFRTGHYEQYF
. TRBJ1-5 . TRBV15 TGTGCCACCAGCAGGTTCCCCGAGGCCCATCAGCCCCAGCATTTT CATSRFPEAHQPQHF
. TRBJ2-3 . TRBV11-2 TGTGCCAGCAGCTTAGCCGGTCATACGGGTACAGATACGCAGTATTTT CASSLAGHTGTDTQYF
. TRBJ2-4 TRBD2 TRBV6-5 TGTGCCAGCAGTTACGGGTCTAGCGGAGACATTCAGTACTTC CASSYGSSGDIQYF
. TRBJ2-7 TRBD2 TRBV19 TGTGCCAGTAGCACTAGCGGGAGTTTATTGTACGAGCAGTACTTC CASSTSGSLLYEQYF
. TRBJ2-7 TRBD2 TRBV2 TGTGCCAGCACCCGAGCCCCCTTAGGAAAGGGGAGGGCTTTCTACGAGCAGTACTTC CASTRAPLGKGRAFYEQYF
. TRBJ2-1 TRBD2 TRBV19 TGTGCCAGTAGTATAGGACTAGCGGGGGGGCAAGATGAGCAGTTCTTC CASSIGLAGGQDEQFF
. TRBJ2-3 TRBD1 TRBV5-1 TGCGCCAGCAGTGCCATGGGACAGGGGGCGGCAGATACGCAGTATTTT CASSAMGQGAADTQYF
. TRBJ1-1 TRBD1 TRBV12-3/TRBV12-4 TGTGCCAGCAGAGGACAGGGTCGGTTTGAAGCTTTCTTT CASRGQGRFEAFF
. TRBJ2-2 . TRBV4-2 TGTGCCAGCAGCCATACAGGGTCCGGGGAGCTGTTTTTT CASSHTGSGELFF
few TRBJ2-7 TRBD1 TRBV4-3 TGCGCCAGCAGCCAAGGGGCCCAGGGGGTGGGATACGAGCAGTACTTC CASSQGAQGVGYEQYF
. TRBJ2-5 . TRBV28 TGTGCCAGCAGTTTGGGACTTGGCCAGTACTTC CASSLGLGQYF
. TRBJ2-5 . TRBV27 TGTGCCAGCAGTTTTTTAAGCTCCCAAGAGACCCAGTACTTC CASSFLSSQETQYF
. TRBJ2-7 TRBD1 TRBV11-2 TGTGCCAGCAGCTCGGGACAGGCCGCCTACGAGCAGTACTTC CASSSGQAAYEQYF
. TRBJ1-1 TRBD1 TRBV27 TGTGCCAGCAGTTTATCGACAGGGAAGGCAACTGAAGCTTTCTTT CASSLSTGKATEAFF
. TRBJ2-7 . TRBV3-1/TRBV3-2 TGTGCCAGCAGACAGGGAGCCGAGCAGTACTTC CASRQGAEQYF
. TRBJ2-2 . TRBV3-1/TRBV3-2 TGTGCCAGCAGCCGTAAGGACTGGCGGGGCGGGGAGCTGTTTTTT CASSRKDWRGGELFF
. TRBJ2-5 . TRBV11-2 TGTGCCAGCAGCTTAACGGGAGAGACCCAGTACTTC CASSLTGETQYF
. TRBJ2-7 . TRBV6-6 TGTGCCAGCAGTGACCTGACAGTCTCCTACGAGCAGTACTTC CASSDLTVSYEQYF
. TRBJ2-7 TRBD2 TRBV6-2/TRBV6-3 TGTGCCAGCACCCCGGGCGGGGGGGGAACCTACGAGCAGTACTTC CASTPGGGGTYEQYF
once TRBJ2-2 TRBD1 TRBV7-6 TGTGCCAGCAGCCAGATTGGGACAGGCTCCACCGGGGAGCTGTTTTTT CASSQIGTGSTGELFF
. TRBJ2-2 TRBD1 TRBV19 TGTGCCAGTAGCCGGACAGGGCGAGCGAGGACCGGGGAGCTGTTTTTT CASSRTGRARTGELFF
. TRBJ2-2 TRBD2 TRBV15 TGTGCCACCAGCACCAAAAGGGGACTAGCTGCCTTAAACACCGGGGAGCTGTTTTTT CATSTKRGLAALNTGELFF
. TRBJ2-7 . TRBV2 TGTGCCAGCAGCCAAACCCAGGGGCCCTACGAGCAGTACTTC CASSQTQGPYEQYF
. TRBJ1-1 . TRBV4-3 TGCGCCAGCAGCCAAGAGGGGGGGCGGAACACTGAAGCTTTCTTT CASSQEGGRNTEAFF
. TRBJ2-5 . TRBV19 TGTGCCAGTAGCCCACTAGGGGGTACAGAGACCCAGTACTTC CASSPLGGTETQYF
. TRBJ2-1 TRBD2 TRBV28 TGTGCCAGCAGCAGGACTAGCGGCCTCTACAATGAGCAGTTCTTC CASSRTSGLYNEQFF
. TRBJ1-3 . TRBV21-1 TGTGCCAGCAGCCCCTGTCGGGAAAAGAGCTCTGGAAACACCATATATTTT CASSPCREKSSGNTIYF
. TRBJ2-7 TRBD2 TRBV27 TGTGCCAGCAGACCCTTGGCGGGAGGAACCTCCTACGAGCAGTACTTC CASRPLAGGTSYEQYF
. TRBJ2-3 . TRBV12-3/TRBV12-4 TGTGCCGTACGTAATTCTACCTATACGCAGTATTTT CAVRNSTYTQYF
. TRBJ2-3 . TRBV4-2 TGTGCCAGCAGTCCTAGCGTGAATACGCAGTATTTT CASSPSVNTQYF
. TRBJ2-5 TRBD2 TRBV11-2 TGTGCCAGCAGCTCCAGCGGGAGTGGACAGTATGAGACCCAGTACTTC CASSSSGSGQYETQYF
. TRBJ2-1 . TRBV6-5 TGTGCCACAGGGGAGAACAATGAGCAGTTCTTC CATGENNEQFF